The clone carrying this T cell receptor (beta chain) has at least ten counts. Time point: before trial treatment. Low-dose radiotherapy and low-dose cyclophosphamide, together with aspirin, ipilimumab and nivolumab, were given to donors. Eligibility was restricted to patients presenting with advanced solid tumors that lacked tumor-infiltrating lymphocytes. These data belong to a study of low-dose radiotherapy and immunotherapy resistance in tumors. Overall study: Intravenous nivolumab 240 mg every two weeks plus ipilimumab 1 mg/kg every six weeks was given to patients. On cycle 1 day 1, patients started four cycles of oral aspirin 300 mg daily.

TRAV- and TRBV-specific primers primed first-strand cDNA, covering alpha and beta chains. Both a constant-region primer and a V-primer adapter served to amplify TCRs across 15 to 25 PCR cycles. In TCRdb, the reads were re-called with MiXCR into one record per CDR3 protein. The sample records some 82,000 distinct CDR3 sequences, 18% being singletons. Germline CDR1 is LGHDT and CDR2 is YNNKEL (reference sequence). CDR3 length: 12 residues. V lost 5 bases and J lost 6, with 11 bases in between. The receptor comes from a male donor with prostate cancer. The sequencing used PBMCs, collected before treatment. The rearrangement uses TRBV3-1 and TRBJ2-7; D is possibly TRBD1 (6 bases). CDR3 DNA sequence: TGTGCCAGCAGCTCGCAGGGGTTCGAGCAGTACTTC. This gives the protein CASSSQGFEQYF.